One and the same sample provided the 10 T cell receptor beta chains below, sequenced in a study of OX40 agonist ivuxolimab in advanced cancers. The method was immunoSEQ multiplex PCR; TCRdb's version includes in-frame clones alone and lacks a portion of them. Here the sample spans approximately 74,000 clones, 75% to 95% being singletons. The sequencing used CD4+ or CD8+ T cells sorted from blood, collected in a trial of the OX40 agonist ivuxolimab. The source is an adult with an advanced solid tumor such as melanoma, head and neck, liver or kidney cancer.

The gene calls are TRBV7-9 and TRBJ1-1; no firm D call. V was shortened by 5 bases and J by 1 base, with 14 bases between the two germline ends. The germline CDR1 and CDR2 sequences are SEHNR and FQNEAQ (reference sequence). CDR3 length: 15 residues. CDR3 sequence (DNA): TGTGCCAGCAGCCCGCCCACGGTTAGGAACACTGAAGCTTTCTTT. It yields the protein CASSPPTVRNTEAFF.

CDR3 residues: CASSQVEEEGVEYNEQFF. CDR3 nucleotides: TGCGCCAGCAGCCAAGTGGAGGAAGAGGGAGTGGAGTACAATGAGCAGTTCTTC. This chain joins TRBV4-3 and TRBJ2-1, with TRBD2 as a possible D gene (5 bases). The CDR3 length is 18 residues. Germline V gene sequence: CDR1 LGHNA, CDR2 YSLEER. The V end lost 1 base, the J end lost 4 bases, and 20 bases lay between the germline ends.

This clone occurred a few times. The CDR3 bases are TGTGCCAGCAGCTTAGGGCTAGATACGCAGTATTTT. Its protein is CASSLGLDTQYF. The chain carries TRBV7-6 and TRBJ2-3; no definite D call. The CDR3 contains 12 residues. Trimming pared 1 base from V and 5 bases from J, leaving 4 bases between. Germline CDR1 SGHVS, CDR2 FNYEAQ.

On this clone itself: The sample has other DNA sequences that encode this CDR3 too. The rearrangement links TRBV27 to TRBJ2-7, with 11 nucleotides matching TRBD1. V lost 5 bases and J lost 4; bases outside the gene matches: 4. The length of the CDR3 is 14 residues. The germline V gene has CDR1 MNHEY and CDR2 SMNVEV (reference sequence). The DNA for the CDR3 is TGTGCCAGCAGTCCCGGGACAGGGGGATACGAGCAGTACTTC. This translates into CASSPGTGGYEQYF.

The rearrangement links TRBV18 to TRBJ1-2; D is unresolved. The CDR3 contains 13 residues. Trimming cost V 3 bases and J 4 bases, with 9 bases left between them. Germline V gene lookup returns CDR1 KGHSH and CDR2 LQKENI. In DNA, the CDR3 is TGTGCCAGCTCACCGGAACGGAGCTATGGCTACACCTTC. Protein product: CASSPERSYGYTF.

The chain recombines TRBV4-2 with TRBJ2-2, with TRBD1 as a possible D gene (6 bases). The CDR3 consists of 15 residues. The germline gives CDR1 LGHNA, CDR2 YNFKEQ. V was shortened by 3 bases and J by 5 bases, with 13 bases between the two germline ends. The CDR3 DNA reads TGTGCCAGCAGCCATGACAGGCAATCGACCGGGGAGCTGTTTTTT. It is translated as CASSHDRQSTGELFF.

The J gene is TRBJ1-5, the V gene TRBV19; D is unresolved. The CDR3 is made up of 13 amino acids. Per germline, CDR1 LNHDA and CDR2 SQIVND (reference sequence). V lost 3 bases to trimming and J lost 7 bases, with 10 bases between them. The CDR3 DNA is TGTGCCAGTAGTATCCGGATGAGGCAGCCCCAGCATTTT. Its protein product is CASSIRMRQPQHF. Based on the CDR3 plus reference TRBV19 and TRBJ1-5, the full variable domain is DGGITQSPKYLFRKEGQNVTLSCEQNLNHDAMYWYRQDPGQGLRLIYYSQIVNDFQKGDIAEGYSVSREKKESFPLTVTSAQKNPTAFYLCASSIRMRQPQHFGDGTRLSIL.

Only one count was recorded for this clone. V gene TRBV7-9 combines with J gene TRBJ2-7; possibly TRBD1 for D (6 bases). The ends were cut back, 5 bases at V and 2 bases at J, with 22 bases in the middle. The CDR3 runs to 17 residues. Germline loops: CDR1 SEHNR, CDR2 FQNEAQ (reference sequence). The DNA for the CDR3 is TGTGCCAGCAGCCAAACTAACGGTGCAGGGGCCGCCTACGAGCAGTACTTC. It is translated as CASSQTNGAGAAYEQYF. The whole variable domain, remainder taken from reference TRBV7-9 and TRBJ2-7, is DTGVSQNPRHKITKRGQNVTFRCDPISEHNRLYWYRQTLGQGPEFLTYFQNEAQLEKSRLLSDRFSAERPKGSFSTLEIQRTEQGDSAMYLCASSQTNGAGAAYEQYFGPGTRLTVT.

The genes are TRBV4-2 and TRBJ2-7; the D gene is possibly TRBD2 (5 bases). The CDR3 extends over 15 amino acids. V lost 4 bases to trimming and J lost 2 bases, with 15 bases between them. CDR1 and CDR2 (germline): LGHNA, YNFKEQ. This chain's CDR3 is CASSPSGAGAYEQYF. CDR3 in DNA: TGTGCCAGCAGCCCCAGCGGCGCCGGGGCCTACGAGCAGTACTTC.

The chain joins TRBV29-1 to TRBJ2-1, with 12 bases aligning to TRBD2. This CDR3 has 15 residues. V lost 1 base, J lost 7 bases, and 5 bases stayed unmatched. Germline loops: CDR1 SQVTM, CDR2 ANQGSEA. CDR3 nucleotide sequence: TGCAGCGTTGAAGGACTAGCGGGAGAGTTTAATGAGCAGTTCTTC. As protein: CSVEGLAGEFNEQFF.